These 22 T cell receptor beta chains share one sample of origin, sequenced in a study of cytomegalovirus exposure and HLA in healthy donors. 13 Jbeta primers and 60 Vbeta primers were used for the PCR. This table comes from immunoSEQ multiplex PCR, and its TCRdb copy is limited to in-frame clones, with some not included. The sample shows around 57,000 clones, more than 80% of them seen only once. The source material was PBMCs. The receptor source for this set is a young man in good health and CMV-seropositive.

V usage is TRBV11-3 and J usage is TRBJ2-5; no definite D call. The J call may be faulty, since TRBJ2-7 better matches the DNA end. The CDR3 length is 12 residues. Germline CDR1 is SGHNT and CDR2 is YENEEA. The CDR3 loop reads CASSLLHYEQYF. The CDR3 coding sequence is TGTGCCAGCAGCCTCCTTCATTACGAGCAGTACTTC.

The chain carries TRBV5-1 and TRBJ2-3; D gene uncertain. The length of the CDR3 is 13 residues. Germline CDR1 reads SGHRS; CDR2 reads YFSETQ. Trimming left V 2 bases short and J 4 bases short, with 8 bases between. The CDR3 here is CASSFDTADTQYF. The CDR3 DNA reads as TGCGCCAGCAGCTTTGATACGGCAGATACGCAGTATTTT.

The CDR3 DNA is TGCGCCAGCAGCTTGGGAGGGACACCTTACGAGCAGTACTTC. It yields the protein CASSLGGTPYEQYF. The V call is TRBV5-1, the J call TRBJ2-7, with a weak D call TRBD1 (6 bases). Germline CDR1 and CDR2: SGHRS and YFSETQ. V gave up 0 bases and J gave up 4 bases, with 11 bases separating them. This CDR3 is built from 14 residues.

The genes are TRBV7-9 and TRBJ2-7; TRBD1 matches 7 bases. The V gene's germline CDR1 is SEHNR and CDR2 FQNEAQ (reference sequence). This CDR3 has 17 amino acids. V shed 1 base and J 2 bases; nucleotides not matched to a gene: 11. CDR3: CASSLVKGTANTYEQYF. In DNA, the CDR3 is TGTGCCAGCAGCTTAGTAAAGGGGACAGCCAACACCTACGAGCAGTACTTC.

The V call is TRBV13, the J call TRBJ2-1; 15 bases are a match to TRBD2. The germline V gene has CDR1 PRHDT and CDR2 FYEKMQ (reference sequence). CDR3 length equals 18 residues. V was clipped by 1 base and J by 6 bases; unmatched bases: 7. The CDR3 spells CASSLEGLAGGTSNEQFF. CDR3 DNA sequence: TGTGCCAGCAGCTTAGAGGGACTAGCGGGAGGAACTTCCAATGAGCAGTTCTTC.

The CDR3 nucleotides read TGTGCCAGCAGTTTATGGGCAGACATGAACACTGAAGCTTTCTTT. This sequence encodes CASSLWADMNTEAFF. The chain carries TRBV28 and TRBJ1-1; D gene unclear. The V gene lost 0 bases and the J gene lost 0 bases, with 8 bases spanning the gap. This CDR3 has 15 amino acids. Per the germline V gene, CDR1 is MDHEN and CDR2 is SYDVKM. The whole variable domain, filled in from reference TRBV28 and TRBJ1-1, reads DVKVTQSSRYLVKRTGEKVFLECVQDMDHENMFWYRQDPGLGLRLIYFSYDVKMKEKGDIPEGYSVSREKKERFSLILESASTNQTSMYLCASSLWADMNTEAFFGQGTRLTVV.

V and J are TRBV6-5 and TRBJ1-1; 7 bases align to TRBD1. CDR1 is MNHEY and CDR2 is SVGAGI in the germline V gene. The CDR3 length is 16 residues. The trim removed 0 bases at V and 5 bases at J, leaving 9 bases unmatched. The CDR3, as DNA: TGTGCCAGCAGTTACTCTCGACAGGGTAGGGGTACTGAAGCTTTCTTT. This sequence encodes CASSYSRQGRGTEAFF.

Here the CDR3 DNA reads TGTGCCAGCAGCATAAAAGAGACCCAGTACTTC. This gives the protein CASSIKETQYF. The chain links TRBV5-4 to TRBJ2-5; D gene ambiguous. The germline V and J ends were trimmed by 4 bases and 3 bases, with 4 bases remaining between them. The CDR3 has 11 amino acids. Germline V gene data show CDR1 as SGHNT and CDR2 as YYREEE (reference sequence). Variable domain in full (rest from reference TRBV5-4 and TRBJ2-5): ETGVTQSPTHLIKTRGQQVTLRCSSQSGHNTVSWYQQALGQGPQFIFQYYREEENGRGNFPPRFSGLQFPNYSSELNVNALELDDSALYLCASSIKETQYFGPGTRLLVL.

V is TRBV6-4 and J is TRBJ2-1, with a possible D match to TRBD1 (5 bases). Between the trimmed V and J ends, which lost 2 bases and 6 bases, there was a span of 8 bases. CDR3 length: 13 residues. Germline CDR1 and CDR2: MRHNA and SNTAGT. CDR3 sequence reads: CASSDGASNEQFF. The CDR3 DNA follows: TGTGCCAGCAGTGACGGGGCATCCAATGAGCAGTTCTTC.

The gene calls are TRBV27 and TRBJ1-2; D possibly corresponds to TRBD1 (6 bases). The CDR3 covers 15 residues. V was trimmed by 5 bases and J by 2 bases, leaving 15 bases between them. Germline V gives CDR1 MNHEY, CDR2 SMNVEV (reference sequence). The CDR3 loop is CASSLRAGGNYGYTF. The CDR3 nucleotides are TGTGCCAGCAGTCTTAGGGCGGGGGGCAACTATGGCTACACCTTC.

V gene TRBV28 combines with J gene TRBJ1-1; D call uncertain. The CDR3 consists of 15 residues. Between the trimmed V and J ends, which lost 5 bases and 0 bases, there was a span of 13 bases. Germline V lookup: CDR1 MDHEN, CDR2 SYDVKM. CDR3 coding DNA: TGTGCCAGCAGTAGTCTGAGTGCCCTGAACACTGAAGCTTTCTTT. It codes for CASSSLSALNTEAFF.

CDR3 region: CASSLTQGDKEKLFF. CDR3 nucleotides: TGTGCCAGCAGCCTTACCCAGGGGGACAAGGAAAAACTGTTTTTT. J is TRBJ1-4 and V is TRBV4-2, with 7 bases fitting TRBD1. V trimming: 4 bases; J trimming: 8 bases; junction bases outside the gene matches: 10. Per the germline V gene, CDR1 is LGHNA and CDR2 is YNFKEQ. This CDR3 region has 15 residues.

This rearrangement joins TRBV18 to TRBJ2-7; D is possibly TRBD2 (6 bases). The V end lost 6 bases, the J end lost 4 bases, and 13 bases lay between the germline ends. From germline, CDR1 is KGHSH and CDR2 LQKENI. The CDR3 covers 13 residues. The CDR3 loop is CASSSGSEYEQYF. As DNA, the CDR3 is TGTGCCAGCTCGAGCGGGTCAGAATACGAGCAGTACTTC. The full variable domain, in which reference TRBV18 and TRBJ2-7 provide the parts outside the CDR3, is NAGVMQNPRHLVRRRGQEARLRCSPMKGHSHVYWYRQLPEEGLKFMVYLQKENIIDESGMPKERFSAEFPKEGPSILRIQQVVRGDSAAYFCASSSGSEYEQYFGPGTRLTVT.

The CDR3 nucleotides read TGTGCCAGCAGGCCCAGGGAGGGGGAGGGAGCTTTCTTT. This sequence encodes CASRPREGEGAFF. The chain links TRBV6-5 to TRBJ1-1, with D perhaps matching TRBD1 (6 bases). This CDR3 contains 13 residues. Trimming removed 6 bases at V and 10 bases at J, with 18 bases between. In germline, CDR1 is MNHEY, CDR2 SVGAGI.

This clone showed up just once. This chain connects TRBV10-2 to TRBJ1-2; D not certain. This CDR3 contains 12 residues. V lost 8 bases to trimming and J lost 6 bases, with 13 bases between them. Germline CDR1 reads WSHSY; CDR2 reads SAAADI. The CDR3 loop is CASYGRQDGYTF. CDR3 DNA sequence: TGCGCCAGCTACGGCCGTCAGGATGGCTACACCTTC.

The chain links TRBV28 to TRBJ2-7; 8 positions match TRBD2. Trimming took 5 bases from V and 4 from J; bases not matched to a gene: 7. CDR3 length: 14 amino acids. Germline V gene sequence: CDR1 MDHEN, CDR2 SYDVKM. CDR3 in amino acids: CASSPPGGWYEQYF. The DNA of the CDR3 is TGTGCCAGCAGTCCGCCGGGGGGGTGGTACGAGCAGTACTTC. Full variable domain (outside the CDR3, taken from reference TRBV28 and TRBJ2-7): DVKVTQSSRYLVKRTGEKVFLECVQDMDHENMFWYRQDPGLGLRLIYFSYDVKMKEKGDIPEGYSVSREKKERFSLILESASTNQTSMYLCASSPPGGWYEQYFGPGTRLTVT.

The gene calls are TRBV18 and TRBJ2-5, with TRBD1 matching 8 bases. The J call may be faulty, since TRBJ2-7 better matches the DNA end. The germline gives CDR1 KGHSH, CDR2 LQKENI. The CDR3 spans 13 residues. The CDR3 here is CASARTGYYEQYF. CDR3 DNA sequence: TGTGCCAGCGCGCGGACAGGGTACTACGAGCAGTACTTC.

The rearrangement links TRBV13 to TRBJ2-3; 13 nucleotides line up with TRBD2. The CDR3 has 17 amino acids. V lost 3 bases, J lost 2 bases, and 5 bases stayed unmatched. CDR1 and CDR2 (germline): PRHDT, FYEKMQ (reference sequence). This CDR3 is CASSFELAGGATDTQYF. The CDR3 coding sequence is TGTGCCAGCAGCTTTGAACTAGCGGGAGGGGCCACAGATACGCAGTATTTT.

The chain joins TRBV4-1 to TRBJ1-2; 8 bases match TRBD1. This CDR3 spans 15 amino acids. CDR1 MGHRA and CDR2 YSYEKL come from the germline V gene. J gave up 7 bases and V 0 bases, and 7 bases lay outside the gene matches. CDR3 loop: CASSQDPGTGGGYTF. DNA for the CDR3: TGCGCCAGCAGCCAAGATCCGGGGACAGGCGGTGGCTACACCTTC.

CDR3 sequence: CASSPRTGKGGGELFF. In nucleotides, the CDR3 is TGTGCCAGCAGCCCACGGACAGGGAAGGGGGGCGGGGAGCTGTTTTTT. The rearrangement joins TRBV7-6 to TRBJ2-2, with TRBD1 matching over 8 bases. In germline, CDR1 is SGHVS, CDR2 FNYEAQ. V lost 5 bases, J lost 7 bases, and 12 bases stayed unmatched. CDR3 length: 16 residues.

The chain carries TRBV4-2 and TRBJ2-1, with TRBD2 identical over 7 bases. With 0 bases clipped from V and 0 bases from J, the junction kept 2 bases outside the gene matches. The CDR3 sequence is 16 residues long. The germline V gene encodes CDR1 LGHNA and CDR2 YNFKEQ. The CDR3 protein is CASSQEGGSSYNEQFF. The CDR3 DNA reads TGTGCCAGCAGCCAAGAGGGAGGGAGCTCCTACAATGAGCAGTTCTTC.

The chain couples TRBV9 to TRBJ2-5; 13 bases align to TRBD2. V gave up 4 bases and J gave up 4 bases; unmatched junction bases: 7. This CDR3 has 16 amino acids. CDR1 SGDLS and CDR2 YYNGEE come from the germline V gene. CDR3 protein: CASSPELAGGGETQYF. CDR3 in DNA: TGTGCCAGCAGCCCTGAACTAGCGGGAGGGGGAGAGACCCAGTACTTC.